This T cell receptor beta chain was captured by sequencing in a study of preoperative IRX-2 immunotherapy in early breast cancer. Specified treatment: preoperative locoregional IRX-2 cytokine immunotherapy. Preoperative locoregional IRX-2 cytokine immunotherapy was tested in the phase Ib source study. The assay was immunoSEQ multiplex PCR, and TCRdb's table has in-frame clones only and misses some. The table has 35,000 to 40,000 clones, roughly 80% seen once. Deletions cut 10 bases from V and 5 bases from J, with 14 bases between. Looked up from germline, CDR1 is MDHEN and CDR2 is SYDVKM. CDR3 length: 13 amino acids.

This specimen consisted of lymph node tissue, obtained after IRX-2 immunotherapy. The TCR sequence derives from a human donor with breast cancer. V usage is TRBV28 and J usage is TRBJ2-2, with D unresolved. Here the CDR3 reads CATSLGHTGELFF. The CDR3 region has the DNA TGTGCCACCTCTTTGGGCCATACCGGGGAGCTGTTTTTT.